This passage covers 28 T cell receptor beta chains from one sample sequenced in a study of OX40 agonist ivuxolimab in advanced cancers. Clones were sequenced by immunoSEQ multiplex PCR, and TCRdb holds only the in-frame ones, with some missing. In the table there are 70,000 or so clones, 82% of which are singletons. The specimen was CD4+ or CD8+ T cells sorted from blood, collected in a trial of the OX40 agonist ivuxolimab. These receptors were collected from an adult with an advanced solid tumor such as melanoma, head and neck, liver or kidney cancer.

The J gene is TRBJ2-6, the V gene TRBV2; D unclear. The germline CDR1 and CDR2 sequences are SNHLY and FYNNEI. The V and J ends lost 6 bases and 0 bases respectively, with 6 bases between them. The CDR3 is 14 residues long. The CDR3 coding sequence is TGTGCCAGCAGGGGTGACTCTGGGGCCAACGTCCTGACTTTC. Its translation is CASRGDSGANVLTF.

V is TRBV7-9 and J is TRBJ1-2; no clear D gene. V gave up 0 bases and J gave up 4 bases, with 6 bases separating them. The germline V gene has CDR1 SEHNR and CDR2 FQNEAQ (reference sequence). The CDR3 has 13 residues. This CDR3 is CASSLASVYGYTF. The CDR3 nucleotides read TGTGCCAGCAGCTTAGCATCAGTCTATGGCTACACCTTC.

This sequence joins TRBV7-9 and TRBJ1-2, with a possible D match to TRBD1 (6 bases). The V end lost 1 base, the J end lost 2 bases, and 20 bases lay between the germline ends. Germline V gene sequence: CDR1 SEHNR, CDR2 FQNEAQ (reference sequence). The CDR3 is 18 residues long. The CDR3 here is CASSLDQRTESLNYGYTF. The DNA for the CDR3 is TGTGCCAGCAGCTTAGACCAACGGACAGAAAGCCTGAACTATGGCTACACCTTC.

This clone came up a few times. The rearrangement joins TRBV21-1 to TRBJ2-6. TRBV21-1 is a recognized pseudogene. The CDR3 is made up of 17 amino acids. The CDR3 DNA reads TGTGCCAGCACAAAGGAAGGTTACTTCTCTGGGGCCAACGTCCTGACTTTC. It encodes CASTKEGYFSGANVLTF.

This rearrangement joins TRBV19 to TRBJ1-6; 8 bases align to TRBD1. Germline V gene lookup returns CDR1 LNHDA and CDR2 SQIVND (reference sequence). This CDR3 region has 18 residues. Germline trimming cut 9 bases from V and 1 base from J; bases unmatched to any gene: 14. The CDR3 nucleotides are TGTGCCAGCCGCGCCGGCAGGGGGCTGTTGTCCTATAATTCACCCCTCCACTTT. Translating gives CASRAGRGLLSYNSPLHF.

This clone was seen only a few times. The rearrangement links TRBV29-1 to TRBJ2-1; TRBD2 matches 11 bases. After removal of 8 bases from V and 7 bases from J, the junction contained 4 bases not matched to a gene. CDR3 length: 12 residues. Germline CDR1 is SQVTM and CDR2 is ANQGSEA. CDR3 nucleotides: TGCAGCTTTACTAGCGGGAGTAATGAGCAGTTCTTC. This encodes CSFTSGSNEQFF.

This chain connects TRBV12-5 to TRBJ2-5; 8 bases align to TRBD2. V lost 0 bases and J lost 5; bases outside the gene matches: 8. The germline V gene encodes CDR1 LGHNT and CDR2 FRNRAP. The CDR3 covers 16 residues. The CDR3 DNA reads TGTGCTAGTGGTTTGGTAACAGCGGGAGCGCCGGAGACCCAGTACTTC. Its translation: CASGLVTAGAPETQYF. The full variable domain, rest sourced from reference TRBV12-5 and TRBJ2-5, is DARVTQTPRHKVTEMGQEVTMRCQPILGHNTVFWYRQTMMQGLELLAYFRNRAPLDDSGMPKDRFSAEMPDATLATLKIQPSEPRDSAVYFCASGLVTAGAPETQYFGPGTRLLVL.

V gene TRBV7-2 combines with J gene TRBJ2-3; D perhaps matches TRBD2 (5 bases). CDR3 length: 17 amino acids. Trimming removed 5 bases at V and 0 bases at J, with 18 bases between. Germline CDR1 reads SGHTA; CDR2 reads FQGNSA. The CDR3 nucleotides are TGTGCCAGCAGCCCTAGGCGAACAGCGGAAAGCACAGATACGCAGTATTTT. Translated, it gives CASSPRRTAESTDTQYF.

This clone was detected a few times. The chain couples TRBV7-2 to TRBJ2-7; unclear D gene. V was trimmed by 2 bases and J by 4 bases, leaving 3 bases between them. CDR3 length: 11 residues. Germline-derived CDR1 and CDR2 are SGHTA and FQGNSA. The CDR3 reads CASSLRYEQYF. CDR3 bases: TGTGCCAGCAGCTTACGGTACGAGCAGTACTTC.

This clone turned up a few times. The J gene is TRBJ1-5, the V gene TRBV19, with D uncertain. The CDR3 totals 11 residues. V was clipped by 4 bases and J by 7 bases, with 5 bases between them. From germline, CDR1 is LNHDA and CDR2 SQIVND (reference sequence). The CDR3 reads CASSSRQPQHF. The CDR3 nucleotides read TGTGCCAGTAGTAGCCGGCAGCCCCAGCATTTT.

This chain connects TRBV7-3 to TRBJ1-1, with D maybe TRBD1 (5 bases). The ends were cut back, 5 bases at V and 1 base at J, with 11 bases in the middle. The germline V gene has CDR1 SGHTA and CDR2 FQGTGA. This CDR3 has 14 amino acids. The CDR3 sequence: CASSRDGSNTEAFF. The CDR3 DNA follows: TGTGCCAGCAGCCGGGACGGATCGAACACTGAAGCTTTCTTT.

This chain joins TRBV2 and TRBJ1-2, with a weak D call TRBD1 (6 bases). The CDR3 loop spans 15 amino acids. Deletions cut 6 bases from V and 4 bases from J, with 18 bases between. Germline CDR1 and CDR2: SNHLY and FYNNEI. The CDR3 loop reads CASRPLTGPIYGYTF. DNA of the CDR3: TGTGCCAGCAGGCCATTAACAGGGCCAATCTATGGCTACACCTTC.

The CDR3 nucleotides read TGTGCCAGCTCACCCCAGGGACAGGGGGCTTGGAACACTGAAGCTTTCTTT. Protein product: CASSPQGQGAWNTEAFF. This chain links TRBV18 with TRBJ1-1; the match to TRBD1 covers 12 bases. CDR3 length: 17 residues. V shed 3 bases, J shed 1 base, and the junction held 6 bases outside the gene matches. CDR1 KGHSH and CDR2 LQKENI come from the germline V gene.

This clone was observed a handful of times. This chain joins TRBV7-2 and TRBJ2-1, with 9 bases fitting TRBD2. This CDR3 contains 18 residues. The J segment lost 2 bases and the V segment lost 3 bases, leaving 11 bases of the junction unmatched. CDR1 and CDR2 from the germline V gene are SGHTA and FQGNSA. CDR3 in DNA: TGTGCCAGCAGCTTGAGGGACGCTCGCGGGGGGGCCTACAATGAGCAGTTCTTC. It encodes CASSLRDARGGAYNEQFF. The full variable domain, in which reference TRBV7-2 and TRBJ2-1 provide the parts outside the CDR3, is GAGVSQSPSNKVTEKGKDVELRCDPISGHTALYWYRQSLGQGLEFLIYFQGNSAPDKSGLPSDRFSAERTGGSVSTLTIQRTQQEDSAVYLCASSLRDARGGAYNEQFFGPGTRLTVL.

The chain employs TRBV11-3 and TRBJ1-5; the D gene is possibly TRBD1 (5 bases). Germline V gene sequence: CDR1 SGHNT, CDR2 YENEEA. CDR3 length: 15 amino acids. The ends were cut back, 5 bases at V and 3 bases at J, with 14 bases in the middle. CDR3 bases: TGTGCCAGCAGCCCAGGGAGGGTTCCCAATCAGCCCCAGCATTTT. It specifies CASSPGRVPNQPQHF.

This chain links TRBV9 with TRBJ2-5, with D perhaps TRBD2 (8 bases). The J call may be faulty, since TRBJ2-7 better matches the DNA end. CDR3 size: 18 residues. Germline CDR1 is SGDLS and CDR2 is YYNGEE. Here the CDR3 DNA reads TGTGCCAGCAGCGTAGCGGACAGGCCGGGACTAGGGCTCTACGAGCAGTACTTC. Translating it yields CASSVADRPGLGLYEQYF.

This chain joins TRBV6-1 and TRBJ2-7, with 7 bases aligning to TRBD1. V dropped 0 bases and J dropped 0; count of bases not matched to a gene: 5. The CDR3 spans 16 residues. The germline CDR1 and CDR2 sequences are MNHNS and SASEGT. The CDR3 protein is CASSEAAQGYSYEQYF. Here the CDR3 DNA reads TGTGCCAGCAGTGAAGCCGCACAGGGGTACTCCTACGAGCAGTACTTC.

The chain recombines TRBV6-1 with TRBJ1-2, with TRBD1 matching over 8 bases. The junction had 5 bases not matched to a gene; V was cut back by 4 bases and J by 4 bases. CDR1 is MNHNS, CDR2 SASEGT, per germline. CDR3 length equals 14 residues. CDR3 nucleotides: TGTGCCAGCAGTGGGACAGGGTCTTTCTATGGCTACACCTTC. Protein sequence: CASSGTGSFYGYTF.

The chain carries TRBV30 and TRBJ1-5; no reliable D call. Trimming removed 0 bases from V and 5 bases from J, with 8 bases in between. This CDR3 is 13 amino acids long. In germline, CDR1 is GTSNPN, CDR2 SVGIG (reference sequence). The CDR3 DNA follows: TGTGCCTGGAGTGTACAGTGGGATCAGCCCCAGCATTTT. This gives the protein CAWSVQWDQPQHF.

The chain is built from TRBV7-3 and TRBJ2-6; TRBD1 might be the D (5 bases). Trimming took 6 bases from V and 0 from J, leaving 9 bases between them. This CDR3 contains 15 residues. Germline V gives CDR1 SGHTA, CDR2 FQGTGA. The CDR3 DNA sequence: TGTGCCAGCAGGTTGACAGCCTCTGGGGCCAACGTCCTGACTTTC. Its protein is CASRLTASGANVLTF.

The V call is TRBV20-1, the J call TRBJ1-2, with 7 bases lining up with TRBD1. V was pared by 6 bases and J by 8 bases, with 6 bases of the junction left unmatched. CDR3 size: 11 residues. The germline CDR1 and CDR2 sequences are DFQATT and SNEGSKA (reference sequence). The CDR3 sequence: CSADRAEGYTF. In DNA form, the CDR3 reads TGCAGTGCAGACAGGGCGGAAGGCTACACCTTC.

J is TRBJ2-2 and V is TRBV10-3; 7 nucleotides agree with TRBD2. V shed 6 bases, J shed 6 bases, and the junction held 7 bases outside the gene matches. Per germline, CDR1 ENHRY and CDR2 SYGVKD. CDR3 size: 14 residues. CDR3: CAIRLGGDSGELFF. The CDR3 DNA follows: TGTGCCATCAGGCTTGGGGGGGATTCCGGGGAGCTGTTTTTT.

This chain joins TRBV2 and TRBJ2-1; D is possibly TRBD1 (6 bases). The ends were cut back, 2 bases at V and 4 bases at J, with 12 bases in the middle. The CDR3 sequence is 15 residues long. From germline, CDR1 is SNHLY and CDR2 FYNNEI. CDR3 amino acids: CASSESAGAYNEQFF. Here the CDR3 DNA reads TGTGCCAGCAGTGAATCGGCAGGGGCTTACAATGAGCAGTTCTTC. Full variable domain (outside the CDR3, taken from reference TRBV2 and TRBJ2-1): EPEVTQTPSHQVTQMGQEVILRCVPISNHLYFYWYRQILGQKVEFLVSFYNNEISEKSEIFDDQFSVERPDGSNFTLKIRSTKLEDSAMYFCASSESAGAYNEQFFGPGTRLTVL.

This clone was observed a few times. The chain carries TRBV5-3 and TRBJ2-5; D ambiguous. TRBV5-3 is reported as an ORF; its role is uncertain. The ends were cut back, 1 base at V and 1 base at J, with 14 bases in the middle. The CDR3 spans 16 residues. The CDR3 spells CARSLIWPLGQETQYF. The CDR3 DNA reads TGTGCCAGAAGCTTGATATGGCCTTTAGGCCAAGAGACCCAGTACTTC.

The V and J genes are TRBV5-1 and TRBJ2-2; D might be TRBD1 (5 bases). CDR1 and CDR2 (germline): SGHRS, YFSETQ. This CDR3 region has 16 residues. V lost 0 bases and J lost 7, with 16 bases in between. CDR3 nucleotides: TGCGCCAGCAGCTTGGCCGGCAGCGCTCAGGGCGGGGAGCTGTTTTTT. Its translation: CASSLAGSAQGGELFF. The full variable domain, its missing parts supplied by reference TRBV5-1 and TRBJ2-2, is KAGVTQTPRYLIKTRGQQVTLSCSPISGHRSVSWYQQTPGQGLQFLFEYFSETQRNKGNFPGRFSGRQFSNSRSEMNVSTLELGDSALYLCASSLAGSAQGGELFFGEGSRLTVL.

Only one count was recorded for this clone. The chain recombines TRBV30 with TRBJ2-1; no clear D. Trimming took 1 base from V and 5 from J, leaving 9 bases between them. CDR1 and CDR2 from the germline V gene are GTSNPN and SVGIG (reference sequence). CDR3 length equals 13 residues. The DNA for the CDR3 is TGTGCCTGGAGTGCCGGACCGAACAATGAGCAGTTCTTC. Translated: CAWSAGPNNEQFF.

The chain joins TRBV5-4 to TRBJ2-3; D is perhaps TRBD1 (6 bases). The V gene lost 3 bases and the J gene lost 5 bases, with 19 bases spanning the gap. The germline V gene has CDR1 SGHNT and CDR2 YYREEE (reference sequence). The CDR3 consists of 16 residues. CDR3 coding DNA: TGTGCCAGCAGCTCAGGGGTCCCCTTAGCAGGAGATACGCAGTATTTT. It codes for CASSSGVPLAGDTQYF.

This chain joins TRBV7-9 and TRBJ1-2; the D gene is possibly TRBD1 (6 bases). V lost 4 bases and J 6 bases, leaving 15 bases between the germline ends. Germline CDR1 is SEHNR and CDR2 is FQNEAQ (reference sequence). This CDR3 spans 14 amino acids. CDR3 loop: CASSSTGTQDGYTF. The CDR3 DNA follows: TGTGCCAGCAGCTCCACCGGGACACAGGATGGCTACACCTTC.